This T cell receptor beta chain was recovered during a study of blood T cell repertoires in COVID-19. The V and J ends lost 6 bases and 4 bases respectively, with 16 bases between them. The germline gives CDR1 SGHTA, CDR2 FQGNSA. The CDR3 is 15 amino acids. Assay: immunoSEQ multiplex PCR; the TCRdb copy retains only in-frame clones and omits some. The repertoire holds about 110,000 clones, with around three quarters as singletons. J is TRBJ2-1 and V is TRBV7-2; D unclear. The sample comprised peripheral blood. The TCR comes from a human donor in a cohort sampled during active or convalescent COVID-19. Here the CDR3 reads CASRLSNRPYNEQFF. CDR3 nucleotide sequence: TGTGCCAGCAGACTTAGCAACCGCCCTTACAATGAGCAGTTCTTC.